What follows describes a single T cell receptor (beta chain). Its matching antigen is unknown. The data stem from a study of shared clonotypes between healthy human individuals. Whole-study context: CD4 naive and memory got three plates each, CD8 naive two, CD8 memory one.

Findings and limits, study-wide: Generation probabilities were higher for clonotypes shared across all four sorted-subset donors than for unshared ones.

Repertoires were generated with immunoSEQ multiplex PCR, while TCRdb's copy carries only in-frame clones and drops some. The sample carries roughly 720,000 clones, less than 95% recorded once. Each CD8 memory set brought CD45RO+ cells together with CCR7-negative CD45RA+ TemRA cells. The CDR3 loop spans 16 amino acids. Germline V gives CDR1 LGHNA, CDR2 YSLEER. Trimming removed 1 base from V and 0 bases from J, with 7 bases in between. The sequence derives from a man between 18 and 35 years old in good health. Some clones in this sample may be carry-over from other donors' samples. Sequenced input: memory CD8+ T cells from PBMCs. The subset here: CD45RO+ cells pooled with CCR7-negative TemRA cells. The chain recombines TRBV4-3 with TRBJ2-6; the D is unclear. CDR3 region: CASSQALYSGANVLTF. DNA for the CDR3: TGCGCCAGCAGCCAAGCCCTATACTCTGGGGCCAACGTCCTGACTTTC.